This T cell receptor (beta chain) was observed in a study of CD8+CD57+ T cells in acquired aplastic anemia. On the study more broadly: Isolated CD4+ and CD8+ cells, once sorted, yielded DNA averaging around 3 ug.

Comments on this clonotype: Its specificity is not known.

Study results and limitations: About 30 was the count of CD8+ CDR3 sequences that patients shared with controls.

The TCR beta profiling, which covered VDJ combination and CDR3 sequence, was carried out using genomic DNA as the template. A single record per CDR3 protein comes from TCRdb applying MiXCR to the reads. The table records roughly 180,000 distinct CDR3 sequences, under 55% of them present only once. The CDR3 totals 18 residues. What was sequenced was sorted CD4+, CD8+, or CD8+CD57+ T cells (not recorded which) from PBMCs. The sequence came from a human donor in good health. This chain links TRBV12-1 with TRBJ2-2; TRBD1 reflects the table's D call only, with no check against the DNA. TRBV12-1 is designated a pseudogene. CDR3 residues: CASSFVAGLSANTGELFF. In nucleotides, the CDR3 is TGTGCCAGCAGCTTTGTAGCAGGGTTATCAGCGAACACCGGGGAGCTGTTTTTT.